This T cell receptor (beta chain) was recovered during a study of Graves' ophthalmopathy and Graves' hyperthyroidism. Study-level results: Detection in blood was also observed for most expanded thyroid clonotypes above 0.001 frequency.

This clonotype was observed at least ten times. Its antigen is undetermined. The authors isolated PBMCs from about 10 ml of fresh peripheral blood. Amplification of the TCR beta CDR3 regions used RNA transcripts (as template). An opening RT-PCR round employed HTBI primers and preceded a second-round multiplex PCR. TCRdb passed the multiplex PCR reads through MiXCR, listing each CDR3 protein once. The data show a few hundred thousand distinct CDR3 sequences, with 20% to 25% seen just once and roughly 39% held by the top ten. The specimen was peripheral blood. The source is a woman in her 50s with Graves' ophthalmopathy.

In DNA form, the CDR3 reads TGTGCCAGTAGTCAAAGGACAGGGAATACACCAGAAGCTTTCTTT. Translating it yields CASSQRTGNTPEAFF. This chain uses TRBV19 with TRBJ1-1; 8 bases map to TRBD1. CDR1 and CDR2 from the germline V gene are LNHDA and SQIVND (reference sequence). The CDR3 covers 15 residues. The trim removed 5 bases at V and 8 bases at J, leaving 13 bases unmatched.